The T cell receptor (beta chain) described here comes from a study of blood T cell repertoires in COVID-19. For the study at large: Italy, Spain and the United States were the sources of the convalescent and acute COVID-19 samples. T cells, B-cell-depleted T cells, or PBMCs provided the cDNA or gDNA that served as material.

Original data processing: Using reference gene primer amplification, nucleated cell counts were estimated. Here immunoSEQ multiplex PCR was the method, and the copy in TCRdb shows in-frame clones only, minus some. V and J calls and clone size are as listed in that table; D and trimming were resolved from the DNA. The sample lists 150,000 to 200,000 clones, 60% to 85% seen once, with around 8.1% in the top ten. Trimming removed 4 bases from V and 4 bases from J; junction bases left unmatched: 12. In germline, CDR1 is SGDLS, CDR2 YYNGEE. The CDR3 covers 17 residues. The chain combines TRBV9 with TRBJ2-2, with TRBD2 matching over 8 bases. This receptor was identified in a woman between 45 and 60 years old with active or convalescent COVID-19. Sequencing was done on a sample of peripheral blood. The DNA of the CDR3 is TGTGCCAGCAGCCCCCGGGGAGCGGGAGCCCTCACCGGGGAGCTGTTTTTT. It specifies CASSPRGAGALTGELFF.